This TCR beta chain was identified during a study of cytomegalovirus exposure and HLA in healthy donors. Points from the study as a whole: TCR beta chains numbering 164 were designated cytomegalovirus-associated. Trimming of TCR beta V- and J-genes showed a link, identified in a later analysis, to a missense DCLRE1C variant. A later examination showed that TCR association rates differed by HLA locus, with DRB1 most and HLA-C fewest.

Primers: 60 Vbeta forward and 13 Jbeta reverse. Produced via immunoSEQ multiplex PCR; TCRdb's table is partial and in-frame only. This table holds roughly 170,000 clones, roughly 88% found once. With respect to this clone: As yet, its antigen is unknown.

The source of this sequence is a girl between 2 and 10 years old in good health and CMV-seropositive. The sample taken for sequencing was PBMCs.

CDR3 sequence (DNA): TGTGCCAGCAGTTTATTTCGACTAGCGGGGGACAATGAGCAGTTCTTC. Encoded protein: CASSLFRLAGDNEQFF. The rearrangement joins TRBV27 to TRBJ2-1, with 12 nucleotides matching TRBD2. CDR3 size: 16 residues. The junction had 3 bases not matched to a gene; V was cut back by 1 base and J by 5 bases. In germline, CDR1 is MNHEY, CDR2 SMNVEV (reference sequence).